The TCR beta chain described here comes from a study of cytomegalovirus exposure and HLA in healthy donors. A word on this clone: Antigen specificity is unknown.

The PCR contained 60 Vbeta and 13 Jbeta primers. Clones were sequenced by immunoSEQ multiplex PCR, and TCRdb holds only the in-frame ones, with some missing. The sample yields around 190,000 clones, around three quarters seen once. Germline lookup yields CDR1 LNHDA and CDR2 SQIVND (reference sequence). Trimming removed 3 bases from V and 6 bases from J, with 10 bases in between. The CDR3 sequence is 13 residues long. Study-level points and caveats: Indistinguishable V segments such as TRBV6-2 and TRBV6-3 were excluded. Solely CMV serostatus was available to characterize immune exposure.

The gene calls are TRBV19 and TRBJ2-3, with D uncertain. The receptor was isolated from a man aged 30 to 45 in good health and CMV-seronegative. Input material: PBMCs. The CDR3 reads CASSISVFDTQYF. The CDR3 DNA sequence: TGTGCCAGTAGTATTTCGGTTTTTGATACGCAGTATTTT.